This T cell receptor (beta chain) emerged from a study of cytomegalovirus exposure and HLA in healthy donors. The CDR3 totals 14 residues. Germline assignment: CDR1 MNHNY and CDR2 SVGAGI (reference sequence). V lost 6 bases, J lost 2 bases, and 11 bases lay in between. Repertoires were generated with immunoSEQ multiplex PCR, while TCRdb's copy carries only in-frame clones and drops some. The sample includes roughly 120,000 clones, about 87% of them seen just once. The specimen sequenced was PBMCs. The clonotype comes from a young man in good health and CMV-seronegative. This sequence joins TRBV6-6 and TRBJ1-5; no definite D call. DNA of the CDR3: TGTGCCAGCAGCCCGGGTGGAGGCAATCAGCCCCAGCATTTT. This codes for CASSPGGGNQPQHF.